The T cell receptor beta chain under discussion was sequenced for a study of cytotoxic CD8 clonotypes in ibrutinib-treated CLL. Profiled with immunoSEQ multiplex PCR; TCRdb holds only in-frame clones, not every one. The data hold about 92,000 clones, with over 60% observed a single time. The CDR3 has 13 residues. Germline V gene lookup returns CDR1 KGHSH and CDR2 LQKENI. V lost 1 base and J 5 bases, leaving 9 bases between the germline ends. Notes on this clone: Other nucleotide sequences in the sample specify the same CDR3.

The specimen was PBMCs, collected after 24 months of ibrutinib treatment. This chain uses TRBV18 with TRBJ2-7; D uncertain. This TCR came from a human donor with chronic lymphocytic leukemia. Written as DNA, the CDR3 is TGTGCCAGCTCACCACTGGATGGGGACGAGCAGTACTTC. Translated: CASSPLDGDEQYF.